Listed below are T cell receptor beta chains from one sample, sequenced in a study of blood T cell repertoires in COVID-19. Assay used: immunoSEQ multiplex PCR; TCRdb lists only in-frame clones, some missing. There are over 85,000 clones in the sample; 75% to 95% occur only once, and approximately 2.3% lies in the top ten. Sample: peripheral blood. The receptor source for this set is a human donor with active COVID-19. The donor label of this sample is uncertain. Both conserved end residues are part of each CDR3. Fields, in order: D gene, V gene, J gene, clone size, CDR3 protein, CDR3 DNA. A D gene is named only where the DNA matches it firmly. The size field is filled for only some rows; it gives once, few, many or a size class.

TRBD2	TRBV6-6	TRBJ2-1	once	CASSYEAPSGARGVNEQFF	TGTGCCAGCAGCTACGAGGCGCCTAGCGGGGCTCGAGGGGTCAATGAGCAGTTCTTC
TRBD1	TRBV5-1	TRBJ1-4	.	CASSLGQGPEKLFF	TGCGCCAGCAGCTTGGGACAGGGACCGGAAAAACTGTTTTTT
.	TRBV19	TRBJ1-1	.	CASSIGRNTEAFF	TGTGCCAGTAGTATCGGTCGGAACACTGAAGCTTTCTTT
TRBD1	TRBV5-4	TRBJ2-5	.	CASSLPGQGAETQYF	TGTGCCAGCAGCTTACCGGGACAGGGGGCTGAGACCCAGTACTTC
.	TRBV11-2	TRBJ1-4	.	CASSSTRSTNEKLFF	TGTGCCAGCAGCTCCACCAGATCAACTAATGAAAAACTGTTTTTT
.	TRBV5-1	TRBJ1-4	.	CASSPRDGGEKLFF	TGCGCCAGCAGCCCCAGGGATGGTGGTGAAAAACTGTTTTTT
TRBD1	TRBV7-6	TRBJ2-3	.	CASSLTGGDTQYF	TGTGCCAGCAGCTTGACAGGGGGCGATACGCAGTATTTT
.	TRBV28	TRBJ1-2	.	CASSLVQGGGYTF	TGTGCCAGCAGTTTAGTCCAGGGAGGTGGCTACACCTTC
.	TRBV5-1	TRBJ1-1	.	CASGLNGRGNTEAFF	TGCGCCAGCGGACTTAATGGGAGGGGGAACACTGAAGCTTTCTTT
.	TRBV6-6	TRBJ2-2	.	CASSLPPLRGGLNTGELFF	TGTGCCAGCAGTCTCCCACCATTGAGGGGGGGCCTGAACACCGGGGAGCTGTTTTTT
TRBD2	TRBV5-4	TRBJ2-1	.	CASSLVQGLAGGAYNEQFF	TGTGCCAGCAGCTTGGTGCAGGGACTAGCGGGGGGGGCCTACAATGAGCAGTTCTTC
TRBD2	TRBV5-5	TRBJ2-5	.	CASSRRLAGNQETQYF	TGTGCCAGCAGCCGTCGACTAGCGGGCAACCAAGAGACCCAGTACTTC
TRBD2	TRBV4-1	TRBJ2-7	.	CASTQKASLGGTAYEQYF	TGCGCCAGCACCCAAAAGGCCTCCTTGGGGGGGACCGCATACGAGCAGTACTTC
TRBD1	TRBV7-6	TRBJ2-7	.	CASRPTGGPSYEQYF	TGTGCCAGCAGGCCCACAGGGGGCCCATCCTACGAGCAGTACTTC
.	TRBV28	TRBJ2-3	.	CASRKQADTQYF	TGTGCCAGCAGGAAACAGGCAGATACGCAGTATTTT
.	TRBV10-3	TRBJ1-2	once	CATQADRDGYTF	TGTGCCACTCAAGCGGACAGAGATGGCTACACCTTC
TRBD1	TRBV6-5	TRBJ1-1	.	CASSPGTGGTEAFF	TGTGCCAGCAGTCCCGGGACAGGGGGCACTGAAGCTTTCTTT
TRBD1	TRBV11-2	TRBJ1-4	.	CASSPRAGGSEKLFF	TGTGCCAGCAGCCCCCGGGCAGGGGGAAGTGAAAAACTGTTTTTT
TRBD1	TRBV28	TRBJ1-6	.	CASSLFPPRNRGISPLHF	TGTGCCAGCAGTTTATTCCCCCCCCGTAACAGGGGAATTTCACCCCTCCACTTT
TRBD2	TRBV7-6	TRBJ2-5	.	CASSLRTSGGQQETQYF	TGTGCCAGCAGCCTTCGGACTAGCGGGGGCCAACAAGAGACCCAGTACTTC
.	TRBV5-1	TRBJ2-5	once	CASSLAPGRPLQETQYF	TGCGCCAGCAGCTTGGCCCCGGGAAGGCCACTGCAAGAGACCCAGTACTTC
TRBD1	TRBV18	TRBJ2-5	.	CASSRRDRGFVTQETQYF	TGTGCCAGCTCGCGCCGGGACAGGGGGTTTGTCACCCAAGAGACCCAGTACTTC
.	TRBV5-5	TRBJ2-3	.	CASSLAGLTDTQYF	TGTGCCAGCAGCTTGGCAGGGCTCACAGATACGCAGTATTTT
.	TRBV3-1/TRBV3-2	TRBJ2-7	.	CASSQAPETYEQYF	TGTGCCAGCAGCCAAGCCCCGGAGACCTACGAGCAGTACTTC
.	TRBV7-2	TRBJ2-2	.	CASSLVRNTGELFF	TGTGCCAGCAGCTTAGTTAGGAACACCGGGGAGCTGTTTTTT
TRBD1	TRBV10-3	TRBJ2-7	.	CAISYTGQGDYEQYF	TGTGCCATTTCATATACGGGACAGGGGGATTACGAGCAGTACTTC
.	TRBV5-8	TRBJ2-2	.	CASSLPRGTTNTGELFF	TGTGCCAGCAGCCTCCCCCGGGGGACCACGAACACCGGGGAGCTGTTTTTT
TRBD1	TRBV14	TRBJ1-6	.	CASSQDPGGRSPLHF	TGTGCCAGCAGCCAAGACCCAGGGGGACGTTCACCCCTCCACTTT
TRBD2	TRBV9	TRBJ2-5	.	CASSVAGLAGGQETQYF	TGTGCCAGCAGCGTGGCGGGACTAGCGGGGGGGCAAGAGACCCAGTACTTC
.	TRBV12-3/TRBV12-4	TRBJ1-6	.	CASMAGSGSPLHF	TGTGCCAGCATGGCGGGGTCGGGCTCACCCCTCCACTTT
.	TRBV7-2	TRBJ1-5	once	CASSPFLTVNQPQHF	TGTGCCAGCAGCCCTTTCTTGACAGTTAATCAGCCCCAGCATTTT
TRBD2	TRBV5-1	TRBJ2-5	.	CASSPPSSGGQETQYF	TGCGCCAGCAGCCCCCCTTCTAGCGGGGGACAAGAGACCCAGTACTTC
.	TRBV2	TRBJ1-2	.	CASSETGGANYGYTF	TGTGCCAGCAGTGAAACTGGGGGCGCTAACTATGGCTACACCTTC
.	TRBV5-1	TRBJ2-2	once	CASSPRYETGELFF	TGCGCCAGCAGCCCTCGGTACGAGACCGGGGAGCTGTTTTTT
TRBD1	TRBV2	TRBJ1-5	.	CASSAWDRGDQPQHF	TGTGCCAGCAGTGCTTGGGACAGGGGGGATCAGCCCCAGCATTTT
.	TRBV5-1	TRBJ2-1	.	CASSPRTELNEQFF	TGCGCCAGCAGCCCCCGGACAGAGCTCAATGAGCAGTTCTTC
TRBD1	TRBV2	TRBJ2-2	.	CASRDRDRGTGELFF	TGTGCCAGCAGGGACCGGGACAGGGGCACCGGGGAGCTGTTTTTT
.	TRBV5-4	TRBJ1-1	.	CASSPGGGGEANTEAFF	TGTGCCAGCAGCCCAGGAGGGGGGGGCGAGGCGAACACTGAAGCTTTCTTT
TRBD1	TRBV7-2	TRBJ1-3	.	CASSARTGNGNTIYF	TGTGCCAGCAGCGCGAGGACAGGGAATGGAAACACCATATATTTT
TRBD2	TRBV7-8	TRBJ2-5	.	CASTPPRAGGLLEQETQYF	TGTGCCAGCACCCCACCCCGGGCGGGGGGCCTCTTGGAACAAGAGACCCAGTACTTC
TRBD2	TRBV15	TRBJ2-5	.	CATSSFRTSGGEGIETQYF	TGTGCCACCAGCAGTTTTCGGACTAGCGGGGGGGAAGGTATCGAGACCCAGTACTTC
.	TRBV6-2/TRBV6-3	TRBJ1-5	few	CASSYAGSSQPQHF	TGTGCCAGCAGTTACGCGGGGTCTAGCCAGCCCCAGCATTTT
TRBD1	TRBV29-1	TRBJ1-5	.	CSVEGTGPNQPQHF	TGCAGCGTTGAAGGGACAGGACCCAATCAGCCCCAGCATTTT
TRBD1	TRBV7-6	TRBJ2-7	once	CASSLEGQGAKYF	TGTGCCAGCAGCTTAGAAGGTCAGGGGGCAAAGTACTTC
TRBD1	TRBV5-8	TRBJ1-5	.	CASSRLQGIGQPQHF	TGTGCCAGCAGTAGATTACAGGGGATCGGACAGCCCCAGCATTTT
TRBD1	TRBV15	TRBJ2-5	once	CATSGRTGVETQYF	TGTGCCACCAGCGGAAGGACAGGGGTAGAGACCCAGTACTTC
.	TRBV25-1	TRBJ2-5	.	CASSELYQETQYF	TGTGCCAGCAGTGAATTATACCAAGAGACCCAGTACTTC
.	TRBV14	TRBJ1-1	.	CASSPGMNTEAFF	TGTGCCAGCAGCCCAGGGATGAACACTGAAGCTTTCTTT
.	TRBV7-2	TRBJ2-7	.	CASSLGASYEQYF	TGTGCCAGCAGCCTTGGGGCAAGCTACGAGCAGTACTTC
.	TRBV19	TRBJ1-1	.	CASSIGGIWMDTEAFF	TGTGCCAGTAGTATAGGCGGCATATGGATGGACACTGAAGCTTTCTTT
TRBD1	TRBV3-1/TRBV3-2	TRBJ2-1	.	CASSRTGGDEQFF	TGTGCCAGCAGCCGTACAGGGGGCGATGAGCAGTTCTTC